Detailed here is one T cell receptor (beta chain). Its recognized antigen is unknown. There are no base qualities to consult, and no much larger clone falls within one base. The record originates from a study of T cell responses to AZD1222 COVID-19 vaccine (dated by TCRdb to the early 2020s). About the full investigation: TCR sequencing covered fewer than 250 trial participants: around 210 given two doses of AZD1222 and approximately 26 given two doses of MenACWY control vaccine. Enrollment into the trials was organized by age into subgroups of 18-55, 56-69 and 70-plus years, and those subgroups contained roughly 150, 30 and 60 TCR-sequenced participants, respectively. Results the study describes overall, beyond this receptor: Because no samples from the day 14 peak response were available, repertoires could be characterized only after the peak T cell response. Spike-specific TCR breadth and depth rose significantly after two AZD1222 doses compared with day 0 and with MenACWY recipients. CD4 TCRs associated with the vaccine covered the entire spike protein, and the dominant responses were in regions 160-218 and 743-854. Nearly half of unique spike-specific TCRs reportedly recognized epitopes outside regions mutated in the B.1.351 and B.1.1.7 variants. Conclusions about previously exposed vaccinees are limited, since just 6 or 7 AZD1222 recipients were seropositive for SARS-CoV-2 at baseline. The 56-69-year group was small, and its depth increase did not reach significance, likely because of low power. Participants were mostly white British, with more females than males. The authors suggested clonal diversity may have been underestimated.

Via the germline V gene (reference sequence), CDR1 is SEHNR and CDR2 FQNEAQ. Measured from the cysteine to the phenylalanine, the CDR3 is 14 residues long. The sequence is cut down to CDR3 DNA, 42 bases in frame from base 1. V and J lose 6 bases and 6 bases, and a span of 17 bases separates them. The time point tag for this specimen amounts to: about 28 days (+/-7) after the second vaccine dose. AZD1222 recipients with second doses at about 4 weeks or about 12 weeks were pooled, because spike-specific TCR depth and breadth did not differ between schedules. Vaccinee samples were obtained from the UK trials COV001 and COV002, which included a single-blind randomized controlled phase 2/3 trial of AZD1222 (ChAdOx1 nCoV-19) in healthy adults. For TCRbeta chain sequencing, PBMC samples were collected from trial participants at day 0 and at day 28 after the second dose. The CDR3 regions of human TCRbeta chains were analyzed by immunosequencing. Per the source publication's procedure: Repertoire TCRs were checked for matches against a reference library of SARS-CoV-2-specific TCRs that had been generated using the MIRA antigen-specificity platform. Breadth meant the fraction of unique TCRs that were SARS-CoV-2-associated, whereas depth meant the fraction of total T cells that were SARS-CoV-2-associated. Using the MIRA data, each spike-specific TCR was mapped to the spike region that the TCR reacts to and placed in a CD4 or CD8 class. Log10-transformed breadth and depth values were compared by one-way ANOVA with Sidak's multiple comparisons tests. This is the immuneACCESS table as TCRdb keeps it, with only in-frame sequences that have V and J called. A part of the clones is gone; compared with another copy, unresolved V genes explain less than half, and the rest is unexplained. The DNA was the basis for D and trimming; V, J and clone size are from that table. The sample includes approximately 84,000 clones, with 70% to 90% observed a single time. Under 11% of the sample belongs to the ten largest clones.

The source is an adult who received the AZD1222 COVID-19 vaccine. Sequenced here: peripheral blood, sampled 28 days after the second AZD1222 dose. The chain uses TRBV7-9 and TRBJ1-2; no D gene can be assigned with confidence. The nucleotides read TGTGCCAGCAGTTCCCCGGGGTTCGAGGATGGCTACACCTTC. Protein translation: CASSSPGFEDGYTF.